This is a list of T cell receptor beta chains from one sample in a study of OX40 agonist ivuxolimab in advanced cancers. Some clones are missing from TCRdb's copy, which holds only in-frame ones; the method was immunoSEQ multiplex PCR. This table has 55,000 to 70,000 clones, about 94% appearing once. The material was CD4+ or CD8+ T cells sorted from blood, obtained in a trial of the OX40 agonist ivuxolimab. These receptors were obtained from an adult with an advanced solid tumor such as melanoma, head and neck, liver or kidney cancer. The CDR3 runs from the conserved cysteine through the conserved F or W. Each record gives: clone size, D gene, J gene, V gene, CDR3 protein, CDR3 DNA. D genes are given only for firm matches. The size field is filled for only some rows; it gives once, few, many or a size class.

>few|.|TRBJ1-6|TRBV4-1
CASSQDRIPTGDNSPLHF
TGCGCCAGCAGCCAAGATAGGATTCCTACAGGAGATAATTCACCCCTCCACTTT
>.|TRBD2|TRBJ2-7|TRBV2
CASSASGGATYEQYF
TGTGCCAGCAGTGCTAGCGGGGGGGCCACCTACGAGCAGTACTTC
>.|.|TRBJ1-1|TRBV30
CAWTGQSNTEAFF
TGTGCCTGGACAGGCCAGAGTAACACTGAAGCTTTCTTT
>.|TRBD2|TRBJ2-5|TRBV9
CASSVGEGLETQYF
TGTGCCAGCAGCGTAGGGGAGGGGCTTGAGACCCAGTACTTC
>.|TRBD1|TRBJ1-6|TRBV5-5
CASSTGQGGNSPLHF
TGTGCCAGCAGCACCGGACAGGGGGGGAATTCACCCCTCCACTTT
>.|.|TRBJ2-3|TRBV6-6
CASRFGTTDTQYF
TGTGCCAGCAGGTTTGGGACCACAGATACGCAGTATTTT
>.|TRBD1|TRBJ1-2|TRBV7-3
CASSLKQGDGYTF
TGTGCCAGCAGCTTAAAACAGGGGGATGGCTACACCTTC
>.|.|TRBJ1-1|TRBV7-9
CASSASGHSEAFF
TGTGCCAGCAGCGCCTCGGGACATTCTGAAGCTTTCTTT
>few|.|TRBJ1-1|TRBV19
CASTIWGGTEAFF
TGTGCCAGTACCATATGGGGGGGGACTGAAGCTTTCTTT
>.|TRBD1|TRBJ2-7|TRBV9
CASSPGQGYEQYF
TGTGCCAGCAGCCCGGGACAGGGGTACGAGCAGTACTTC
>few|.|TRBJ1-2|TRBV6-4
CASSDGAGPGYTF
TGTGCCAGCAGTGACGGGGCAGGGCCTGGCTACACCTTC
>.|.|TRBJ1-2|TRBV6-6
CASLLGGGAGYTF
TGTGCCAGCTTGCTAGGGGGGGGAGCTGGCTACACCTTC
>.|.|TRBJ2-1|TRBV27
CASSLVAGEQFF
TGTGCCAGCAGTTTAGTAGCAGGTGAGCAGTTCTTC
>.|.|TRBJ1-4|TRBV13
CASRAGQLNEKLFF
TGTGCCAGCAGGGCGGGACAACTAAATGAAAAACTGTTTTTT
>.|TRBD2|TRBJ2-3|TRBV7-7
CASSPWTSGADTQYF
TGTGCCAGCAGCCCCTGGACTAGCGGTGCAGATACGCAGTATTTT
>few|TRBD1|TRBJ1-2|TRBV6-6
CASTTGDGYTF
TGTGCCAGCACCACAGGGGATGGCTACACCTTC
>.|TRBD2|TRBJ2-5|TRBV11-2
CASSPWTSGGETQYF
TGTGCCAGCAGCCCCTGGACTAGCGGGGGAGAGACCCAGTACTTC
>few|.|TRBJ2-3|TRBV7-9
CASSTIRGASTDTQYF
TGTGCCAGCAGCACCATCCGGGGCGCTAGCACAGATACGCAGTATTTT
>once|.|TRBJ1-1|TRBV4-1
CASSQVQGGNTEAFF
TGCGCCAGCAGCCAAGTGCAGGGCGGGAACACTGAAGCTTTCTTT
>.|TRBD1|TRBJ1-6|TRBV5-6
CASSLVGQYNSPLHF
TGTGCCAGCAGCTTGGTGGGACAGTATAATTCACCCCTCCACTTT
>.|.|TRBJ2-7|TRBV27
CASSPIFTGYEQYF
TGTGCCAGCAGTCCCATCTTCACAGGTTACGAGCAGTACTTC
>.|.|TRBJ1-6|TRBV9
CASSETFNPTGQFSPLHF
TGTGCCAGCAGCGAAACTTTTAACCCCACAGGGCAGTTCTCACCCCTCCACTTT
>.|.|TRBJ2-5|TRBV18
CASSPEVLQETQYF
TGTGCCAGCTCACCAGAGGTTCTCCAAGAGACCCAGTACTTC
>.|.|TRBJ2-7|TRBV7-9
CASSLALIEQYF
TGTGCCAGCAGCTTAGCGTTGATCGAGCAGTACTTC
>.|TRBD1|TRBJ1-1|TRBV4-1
CASSQVGDSEAFF
TGCGCCAGCAGCCAAGTGGGGGACAGTGAAGCTTTCTTT
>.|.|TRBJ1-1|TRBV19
CASSPPEGLPEAFF
TGTGCCAGTAGTCCCCCGGAGGGGCTCCCTGAAGCTTTCTTT
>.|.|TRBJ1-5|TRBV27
CASSLGQANQPQHF
TGTGCCAGCAGTTTAGGGCAGGCCAATCAGCCCCAGCATTTT
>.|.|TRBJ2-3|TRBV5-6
CASELITISTDTQYF
TGTGCCAGCGAGCTTATTACAATCAGCACAGATACGCAGTATTTT
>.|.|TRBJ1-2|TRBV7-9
CASSLSSGTSGYTF
TGTGCCAGCAGCTTAAGTTCCGGGACCAGTGGCTACACCTTC
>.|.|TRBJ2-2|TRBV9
CASRDGSGELFF
TGTGCCAGCAGGGATGGATCCGGGGAGCTGTTTTTT
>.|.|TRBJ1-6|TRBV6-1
CASSEGQGYNSPLHF
TGTGCCAGCAGTGAAGGGCAGGGATATAATTCACCCCTCCACTTT
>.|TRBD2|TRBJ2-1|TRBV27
CASSPGGGGKPNEQFF
TGTGCCAGCAGTCCCGGGGGGGGCGGGAAACCGAATGAGCAGTTCTTC
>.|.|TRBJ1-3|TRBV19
CASSIWQTGNTIYF
TGTGCCAGTAGTATTTGGCAGACTGGAAACACCATATATTTT
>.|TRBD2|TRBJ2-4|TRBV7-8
CASSPPVAGGKNIQYF
TGTGCCAGCAGCCCTCCGGTAGCGGGGGGCAAAAACATTCAGTACTTC
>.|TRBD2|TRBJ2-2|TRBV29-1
CSVVAGGVTGELFF
TGCAGCGTTGTGGCGGGGGGTGTTACCGGGGAGCTGTTTTTT
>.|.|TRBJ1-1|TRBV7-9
CASSPPRGTRTEAFF
TGTGCCAGCAGCCCTCCCCGGGGGACGAGGACTGAAGCTTTCTTT
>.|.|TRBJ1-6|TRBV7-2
CASSDIPGGVSSYNSPLHF
TGTGCCAGCAGTGATATCCCCGGGGGGGTTAGCTCCTATAATTCACCCCTCCACTTT
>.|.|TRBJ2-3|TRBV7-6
CASSPRPRGADTQYF
TGTGCCAGCAGCCCCCGGCCTAGGGGGGCAGATACGCAGTATTTT
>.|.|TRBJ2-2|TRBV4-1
CASSQVGEPGELFF
TGCGCCAGCAGCCAAGTAGGGGAGCCCGGGGAGCTGTTTTTT
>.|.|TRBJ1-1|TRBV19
CASSIDRHTEAFF
TGTGCCAGTAGTATAGATCGGCACACTGAAGCTTTCTTT
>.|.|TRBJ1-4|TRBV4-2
CASSPGPGGDEKLFF
TGTGCCAGCAGCCCTGGGCCCGGGGGAGATGAAAAACTGTTTTTT
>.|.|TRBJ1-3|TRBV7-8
CASSLGGFADTSSGNTIYF
TGTGCCAGCAGCTTGGGGGGGTTTGCAGACACCAGCTCTGGAAACACCATATATTTT
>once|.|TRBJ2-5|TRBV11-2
CASSPWEETQYF
TGTGCCAGCAGCCCCTGGGAAGAGACCCAGTACTTC
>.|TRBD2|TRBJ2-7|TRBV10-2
CASSGGGGHEQYF
TGCGCCAGCAGTGGGGGGGGAGGCCACGAGCAGTACTTC
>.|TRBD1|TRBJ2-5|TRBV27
CASSPRTGGGETQYF
TGTGCCAGCAGTCCCCGGACAGGGGGTGGGGAGACCCAGTACTTC
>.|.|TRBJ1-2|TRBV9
CASSVQVADYGYTF
TGTGCCAGCAGCGTCCAGGTCGCCGACTACGGCTACACCTTC
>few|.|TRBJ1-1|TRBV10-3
CAISAVWVNTEAFF
TGTGCCATCAGTGCGGTATGGGTGAACACTGAAGCTTTCTTT
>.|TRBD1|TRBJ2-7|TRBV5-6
CASSHPGTGDEQYF
TGTGCCAGCAGCCACCCCGGGACAGGGGACGAGCAGTACTTC
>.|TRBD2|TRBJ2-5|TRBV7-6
CASSLASGVTSETQYF
TGTGCCAGCAGCTTAGCCAGCGGGGTCACCTCGGAGACCCAGTACTTC
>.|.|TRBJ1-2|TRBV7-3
CASSSSGNYGYTF
TGTGCCAGCAGCAGTAGCGGGAACTATGGCTACACCTTC
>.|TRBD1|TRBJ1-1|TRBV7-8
CASSHWGQGDTEAFF
TGTGCCAGCAGCCATTGGGGACAGGGGGACACTGAAGCTTTCTTT
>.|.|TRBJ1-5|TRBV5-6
CASSLAGAVVSNQPQHF
TGTGCCAGCAGCTTGGCCGGGGCAGTAGTTAGCAATCAGCCCCAGCATTTT
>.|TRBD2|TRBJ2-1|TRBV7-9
CASSLEAGGPNEQFF
TGTGCCAGCAGCTTAGAAGCGGGGGGGCCAAATGAGCAGTTCTTC
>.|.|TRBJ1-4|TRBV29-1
CSVRQDPKEKLFF
TGCAGCGTTAGACAGGACCCTAAGGAAAAACTGTTTTTT
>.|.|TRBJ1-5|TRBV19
CASMTAALVYSNQPQHF
TGTGCCAGTATGACGGCGGCCCTGGTATATAGCAATCAGCCCCAGCATTTT
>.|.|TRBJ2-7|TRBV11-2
CASSIFQGSASYEQYF
TGTGCCAGCAGCATCTTCCAGGGCTCAGCGTCCTACGAGCAGTACTTC
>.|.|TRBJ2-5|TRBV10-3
CAIGPGSGQETQYF
TGTGCCATTGGGCCGGGGTCGGGACAAGAGACCCAGTACTTC
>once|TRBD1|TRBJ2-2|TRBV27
CASSSHRGSTGELFF
TGTGCCAGCAGTTCACACAGGGGATCCACCGGGGAGCTGTTTTTT
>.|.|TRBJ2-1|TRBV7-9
CASSSDFHIYNEQFF
TGTGCCAGCAGCTCGGACTTTCATATCTACAATGAGCAGTTCTTC
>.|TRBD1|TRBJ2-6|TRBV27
CASSLLNWDRLSGANVLTF
TGTGCCAGCAGTTTACTGAATTGGGACAGGCTCTCTGGGGCCAACGTCCTGACTTTC